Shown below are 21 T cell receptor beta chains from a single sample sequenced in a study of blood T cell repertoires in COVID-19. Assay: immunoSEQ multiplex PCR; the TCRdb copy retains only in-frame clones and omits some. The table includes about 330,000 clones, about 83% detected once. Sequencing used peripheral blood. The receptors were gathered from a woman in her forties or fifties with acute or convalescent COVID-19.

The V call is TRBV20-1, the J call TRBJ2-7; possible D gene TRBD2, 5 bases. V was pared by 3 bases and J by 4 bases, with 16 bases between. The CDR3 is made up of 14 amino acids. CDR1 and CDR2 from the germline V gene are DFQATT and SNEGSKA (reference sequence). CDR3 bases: TGCAGTGCTAGTCGGGGAGAAGGATCGTACGAGCAGTACTTC. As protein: CSASRGEGSYEQYF.

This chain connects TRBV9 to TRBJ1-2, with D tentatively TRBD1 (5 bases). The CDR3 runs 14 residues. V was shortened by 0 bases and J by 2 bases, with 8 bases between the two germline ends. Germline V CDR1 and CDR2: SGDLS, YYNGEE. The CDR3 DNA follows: TGTGCCAGCAGCGTAGAACCAGGGAACTATGGCTACACCTTC. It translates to CASSVEPGNYGYTF.

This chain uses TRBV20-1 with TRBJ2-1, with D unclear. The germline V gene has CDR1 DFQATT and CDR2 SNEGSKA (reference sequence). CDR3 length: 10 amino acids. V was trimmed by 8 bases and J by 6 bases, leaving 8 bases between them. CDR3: CSSYSNEQFF. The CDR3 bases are TGCAGTTCGTATAGCAATGAGCAGTTCTTC.

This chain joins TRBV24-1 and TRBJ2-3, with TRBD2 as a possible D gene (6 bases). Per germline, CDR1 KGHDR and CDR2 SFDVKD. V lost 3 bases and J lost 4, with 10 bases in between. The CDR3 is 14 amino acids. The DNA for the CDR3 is TGTGCCACCAGTGATCCCCGGAGGGCAGATACGCAGTATTTT. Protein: CATSDPRRADTQYF.

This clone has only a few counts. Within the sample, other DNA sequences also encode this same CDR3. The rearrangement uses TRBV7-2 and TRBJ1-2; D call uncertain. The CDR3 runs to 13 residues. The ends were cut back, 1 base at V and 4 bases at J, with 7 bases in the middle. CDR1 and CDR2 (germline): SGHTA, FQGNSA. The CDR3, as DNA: TGTGCCAGCAGCTTAGACTCTACCTATGGCTACACCTTC. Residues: CASSLDSTYGYTF. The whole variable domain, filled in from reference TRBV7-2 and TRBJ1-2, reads GAGVSQSPSNKVTEKGKDVELRCDPISGHTALYWYRQSLGQGLEFLIYFQGNSAPDKSGLPSDRFSAERTGGSVSTLTIQRTQQEDSAVYLCASSLDSTYGYTFGSGTRLTVV.

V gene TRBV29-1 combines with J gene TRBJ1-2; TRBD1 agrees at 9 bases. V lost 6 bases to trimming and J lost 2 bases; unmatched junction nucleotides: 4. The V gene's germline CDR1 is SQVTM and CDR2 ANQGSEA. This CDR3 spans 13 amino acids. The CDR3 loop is CSVHTGGNYGYTF. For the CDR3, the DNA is TGCAGCGTCCATACAGGGGGCAACTATGGCTACACCTTC.

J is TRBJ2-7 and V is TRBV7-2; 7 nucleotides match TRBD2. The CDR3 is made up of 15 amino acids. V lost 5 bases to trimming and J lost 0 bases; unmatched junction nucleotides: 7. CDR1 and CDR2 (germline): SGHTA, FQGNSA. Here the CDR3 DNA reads TGTGCCAGCAGCCAGACTAGCTTCAGCTCCTACGAGCAGTACTTC. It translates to CASSQTSFSSYEQYF.

DNA for the CDR3: TGCGCCAGCACCCCCGGAGGTATTAACTATGGCTACACCTTC. Translating gives CASTPGGINYGYTF. The chain recombines TRBV4-1 with TRBJ1-2; D call uncertain. The V end lost 7 bases, the J end lost 1 base, and 13 bases lay between the germline ends. CDR1 and CDR2 (germline): MGHRA, YSYEKL. The CDR3 has 14 amino acids.

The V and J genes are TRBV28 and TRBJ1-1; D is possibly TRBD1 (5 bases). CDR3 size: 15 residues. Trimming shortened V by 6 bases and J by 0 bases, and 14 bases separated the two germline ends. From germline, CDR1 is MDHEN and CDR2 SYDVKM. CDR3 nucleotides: TGTGCCAGCAGCCCGGGGGGGATCCTGAACACTGAAGCTTTCTTT. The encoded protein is CASSPGGILNTEAFF.

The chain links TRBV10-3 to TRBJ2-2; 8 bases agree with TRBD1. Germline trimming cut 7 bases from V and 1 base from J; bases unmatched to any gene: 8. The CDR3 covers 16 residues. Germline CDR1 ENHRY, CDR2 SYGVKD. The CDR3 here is CAIKRKGTGNTGELFF. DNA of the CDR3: TGTGCCATCAAGCGTAAGGGGACAGGGAACACCGGGGAGCTGTTTTTT.

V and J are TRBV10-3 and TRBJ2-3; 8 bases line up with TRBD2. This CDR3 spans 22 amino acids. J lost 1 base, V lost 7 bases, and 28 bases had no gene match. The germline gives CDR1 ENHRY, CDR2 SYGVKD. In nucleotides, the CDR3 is TGTGCCATCACAAAGAGGAGGCCGCCGCCCCCCGACGGGGGGGCAGGCACAGATACGCAGTATTTT. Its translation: CAITKRRPPPPDGGAGTDTQYF.

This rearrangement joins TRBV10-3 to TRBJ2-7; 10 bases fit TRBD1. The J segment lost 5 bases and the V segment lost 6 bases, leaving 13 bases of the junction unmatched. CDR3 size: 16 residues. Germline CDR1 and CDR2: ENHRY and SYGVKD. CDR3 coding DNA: TGTGCCATCAGCGCAACCCCGGGACAGGGGAGCAACGAGCAGTACTTC. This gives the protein CAISATPGQGSNEQYF.

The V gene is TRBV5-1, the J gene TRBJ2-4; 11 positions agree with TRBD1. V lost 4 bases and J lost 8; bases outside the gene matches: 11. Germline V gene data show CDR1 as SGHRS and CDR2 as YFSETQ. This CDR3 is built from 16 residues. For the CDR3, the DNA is TGCGCCAGCAGCCCCTACGGACAGGGGGCTCTATACATTCAGTACTTC. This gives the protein CASSPYGQGALYIQYF.

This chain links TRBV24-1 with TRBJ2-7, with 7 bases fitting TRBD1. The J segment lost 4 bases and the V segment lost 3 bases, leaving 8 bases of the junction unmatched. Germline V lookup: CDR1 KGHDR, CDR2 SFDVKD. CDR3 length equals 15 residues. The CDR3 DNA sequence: TGTGCCACCAGTGATCGGGGACAGTTTTCGTACGAGCAGTACGTC. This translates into CATSDRGQFSYEQYV.

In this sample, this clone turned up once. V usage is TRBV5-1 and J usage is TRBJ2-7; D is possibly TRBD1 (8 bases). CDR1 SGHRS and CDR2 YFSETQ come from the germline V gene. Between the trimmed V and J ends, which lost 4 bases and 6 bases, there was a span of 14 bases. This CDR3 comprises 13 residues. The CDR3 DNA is TGCGCCAGCAGCCTCACAGGGGGGGCCGAGCAGTACGTC. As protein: CASSLTGGAEQYV.

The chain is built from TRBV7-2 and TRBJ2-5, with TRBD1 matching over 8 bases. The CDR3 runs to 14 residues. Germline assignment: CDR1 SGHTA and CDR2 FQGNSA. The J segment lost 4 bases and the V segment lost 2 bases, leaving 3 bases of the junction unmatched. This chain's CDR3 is CASSLRQGLETQYF. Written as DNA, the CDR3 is TGTGCCAGCAGCTTACGACAGGGGCTAGAGACCCAGTACTTC.

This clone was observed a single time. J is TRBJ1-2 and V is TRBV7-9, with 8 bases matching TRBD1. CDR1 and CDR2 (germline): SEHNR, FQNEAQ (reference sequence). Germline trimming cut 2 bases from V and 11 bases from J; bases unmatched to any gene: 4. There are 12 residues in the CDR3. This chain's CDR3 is CASSLTGGPYTF. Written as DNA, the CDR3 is TGTGCCAGCAGCTTAACAGGGGGTCCATACACCTTC.

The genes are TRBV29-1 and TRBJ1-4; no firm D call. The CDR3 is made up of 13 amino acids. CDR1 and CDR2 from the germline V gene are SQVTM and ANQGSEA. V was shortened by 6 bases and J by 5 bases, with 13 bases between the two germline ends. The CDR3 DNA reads TGCAGCGTCGCCAGTCACCCCAATGAAAAACTGTTTTTT. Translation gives CSVASHPNEKLFF. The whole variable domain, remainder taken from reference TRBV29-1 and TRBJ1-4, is SAVISQKPSRDICQRGTSLTIQCQVDSQVTMMFWYRQQPGQSLTLIATANQGSEATYESGFVIDKFPISRPNLTFSTLTVSNMSPEDSSIYLCSVASHPNEKLFFGSGTQLSVL.

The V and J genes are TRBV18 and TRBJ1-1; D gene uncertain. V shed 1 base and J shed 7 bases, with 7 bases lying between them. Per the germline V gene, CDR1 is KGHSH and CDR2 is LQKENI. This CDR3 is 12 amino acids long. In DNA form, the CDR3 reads TGTGCCAGCTCACCACAGAACGGTGAAGCTTTCTTT. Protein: CASSPQNGEAFF.

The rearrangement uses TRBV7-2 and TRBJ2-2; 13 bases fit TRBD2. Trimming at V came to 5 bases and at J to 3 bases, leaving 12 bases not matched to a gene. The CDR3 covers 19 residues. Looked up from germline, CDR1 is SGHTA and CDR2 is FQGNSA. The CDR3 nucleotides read TGTGCCAGCAGCCCTGGACTAGCGGGAGTAAGCAGTGACACCGGGGAGCTGTTTTTT. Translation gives CASSPGLAGVSSDTGELFF.

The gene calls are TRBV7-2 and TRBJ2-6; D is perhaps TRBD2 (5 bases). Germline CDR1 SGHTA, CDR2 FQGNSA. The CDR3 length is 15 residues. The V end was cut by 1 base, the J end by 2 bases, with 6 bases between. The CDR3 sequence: CASSLDSAGANVLTF. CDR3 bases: TGTGCCAGCAGCTTAGATAGCGCTGGGGCCAACGTCCTGACTTTC.